Given below is one T cell receptor (beta chain) in context. Its antigen is as yet unknown. In the same sample, other DNA sequences code for this CDR3. Some clones are missing from TCRdb's copy, which holds only in-frame ones; the method was immunoSEQ multiplex PCR. The data contain tens of thousands of clones, about four fifths of them seen just once; the ten biggest clones take up 0.66%. This sample stems from a study of T cells in narcolepsy. The study, taken as a whole, reports: Some memory CD4+ repertoires had no autoreactive clone sequences. Autoreactive clonotypes reportedly recurred in blood of same and different patients, not controls.

This CDR3 region has 14 residues. With 3 bases removed from V and 5 bases from J, the gap between germline ends came to 12 bases. Germline CDR1 is SGHTA and CDR2 is FQGNSA. This sequence was found in a human donor in good health. The chain couples TRBV7-2 to TRBJ2-3, with a weak D call TRBD1 (6 bases). Source material: memory (CD45RA-) CD4+ T cells from blood. In DNA form, the CDR3 reads TGTGCCAGCAGCTTTGGGGGCACCGAAGATACGCAGTATTTT. Amino acids: CASSFGGTEDTQYF.